The sequence of this T cell receptor beta chain was determined in a study of cytomegalovirus exposure and HLA in healthy donors. Study outcomes and limitations: Most TCR sequences proved rare, with some public TCRs found in many donors. A list of 150 to 200 TCR beta chains associated with cytomegalovirus was given.

For this clone: Its antigen remains unidentified.

Germline V lookup: CDR1 GTSNPN, CDR2 SVGIG (reference sequence). The V end lost 1 base, the J end lost 8 bases, and 17 bases lay between the germline ends. This CDR3 contains 14 residues. Method: immunoSEQ multiplex PCR; TCRdb's copy keeps in-frame clones and lacks some. Of over 110,000 clones listed, approximately 86% are singletons. The TCR sequence derives from a man aged 18 to 35 in good health and CMV-seropositive. V and J are TRBV30 and TRBJ1-2; D is undetermined. The material sequenced was PBMCs. This chain's CDR3 is CAWSALIPGDGYTF. In nucleotides, the CDR3 is TGTGCCTGGAGTGCCCTGATCCCGGGAGACGGCTACACCTTC.